This record looks at one T cell receptor (beta chain) sequence and its context. Germline CDR1 and CDR2: GTSNPN and SVGIG (reference sequence). The V end lost 1 base, the J end lost 1 base, and 13 bases lay between the germline ends. CDR3 length equals 15 residues. The data were taken from a study of OX40 agonist ivuxolimab in advanced cancers. Study-wide background: Enrollees could have had prior anti-PD-1, anti-PD-L1 or anti-CTLA-4 therapy, which 35% to 40% had received.

The assay was immunoSEQ multiplex PCR, and TCRdb's table has in-frame clones only and misses some. The sample consists of 90,000 or so clones, 89% of them appearing once. The material sequenced was CD4+ or CD8+ T cells sorted from blood, taken in a trial of the OX40 agonist ivuxolimab. The J gene is TRBJ1-2, the V gene TRBV30; D possibly corresponds to TRBD1 (5 bases). The source is an adult with an advanced solid tumor such as melanoma, head and neck, liver or kidney cancer. The CDR3 reads CAWSANRFLNYGYTF. The CDR3, as DNA: TGTGCCTGGAGTGCAAACAGGTTCCTTAACTATGGCTACACCTTC.